Included here is one TCR beta chain sequence, with context. The data were obtained in a study of blood T cell repertoires in COVID-19. Study-level background: Collection of acute and convalescent COVID-19 samples took place in the United States, Italy and Spain. PBMCs, B-cell-depleted T cells, or T cells were the source of the cDNA or gDNA that made up the material.

The J segment lost 4 bases and the V segment lost 5 bases, leaving 2 bases of the junction unmatched. The CDR3 sequence is 13 residues long. Germline V gene lookup returns CDR1 KGHSH and CDR2 LQKENI. Original analysis: For nucleated cells, counts were estimated from reference gene primer amplification. The data were produced by immunoSEQ multiplex PCR, yet TCRdb's version contains in-frame clones alone and is incomplete. V and J calls plus clone size are reproduced from that table; the DNA served to infer D and trimming. The sample consists of roughly 68,000 clones, 84% of them appearing once. Input material: peripheral blood. The origin of this receptor is a man in his fifties or sixties with active COVID-19. The chain is built from TRBV18 and TRBJ1-2; TRBD1 agrees at 9 bases. The CDR3 loop reads CASSVQGAYGYTF. The CDR3 DNA reads TGTGCCAGCTCAGTACAGGGGGCCTATGGCTACACCTTC.